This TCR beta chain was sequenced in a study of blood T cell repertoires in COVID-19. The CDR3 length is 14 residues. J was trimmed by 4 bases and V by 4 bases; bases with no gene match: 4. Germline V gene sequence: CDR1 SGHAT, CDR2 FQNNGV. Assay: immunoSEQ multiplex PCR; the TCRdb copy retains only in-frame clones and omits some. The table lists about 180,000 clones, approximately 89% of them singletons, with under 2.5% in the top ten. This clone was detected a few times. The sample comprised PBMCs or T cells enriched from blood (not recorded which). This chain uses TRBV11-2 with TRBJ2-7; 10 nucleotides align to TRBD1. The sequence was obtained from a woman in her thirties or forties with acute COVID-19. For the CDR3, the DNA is TGTGCCAGCAGCTCCCGGGACAGGGGATACGAGCAGTACTTC. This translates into CASSSRDRGYEQYF.